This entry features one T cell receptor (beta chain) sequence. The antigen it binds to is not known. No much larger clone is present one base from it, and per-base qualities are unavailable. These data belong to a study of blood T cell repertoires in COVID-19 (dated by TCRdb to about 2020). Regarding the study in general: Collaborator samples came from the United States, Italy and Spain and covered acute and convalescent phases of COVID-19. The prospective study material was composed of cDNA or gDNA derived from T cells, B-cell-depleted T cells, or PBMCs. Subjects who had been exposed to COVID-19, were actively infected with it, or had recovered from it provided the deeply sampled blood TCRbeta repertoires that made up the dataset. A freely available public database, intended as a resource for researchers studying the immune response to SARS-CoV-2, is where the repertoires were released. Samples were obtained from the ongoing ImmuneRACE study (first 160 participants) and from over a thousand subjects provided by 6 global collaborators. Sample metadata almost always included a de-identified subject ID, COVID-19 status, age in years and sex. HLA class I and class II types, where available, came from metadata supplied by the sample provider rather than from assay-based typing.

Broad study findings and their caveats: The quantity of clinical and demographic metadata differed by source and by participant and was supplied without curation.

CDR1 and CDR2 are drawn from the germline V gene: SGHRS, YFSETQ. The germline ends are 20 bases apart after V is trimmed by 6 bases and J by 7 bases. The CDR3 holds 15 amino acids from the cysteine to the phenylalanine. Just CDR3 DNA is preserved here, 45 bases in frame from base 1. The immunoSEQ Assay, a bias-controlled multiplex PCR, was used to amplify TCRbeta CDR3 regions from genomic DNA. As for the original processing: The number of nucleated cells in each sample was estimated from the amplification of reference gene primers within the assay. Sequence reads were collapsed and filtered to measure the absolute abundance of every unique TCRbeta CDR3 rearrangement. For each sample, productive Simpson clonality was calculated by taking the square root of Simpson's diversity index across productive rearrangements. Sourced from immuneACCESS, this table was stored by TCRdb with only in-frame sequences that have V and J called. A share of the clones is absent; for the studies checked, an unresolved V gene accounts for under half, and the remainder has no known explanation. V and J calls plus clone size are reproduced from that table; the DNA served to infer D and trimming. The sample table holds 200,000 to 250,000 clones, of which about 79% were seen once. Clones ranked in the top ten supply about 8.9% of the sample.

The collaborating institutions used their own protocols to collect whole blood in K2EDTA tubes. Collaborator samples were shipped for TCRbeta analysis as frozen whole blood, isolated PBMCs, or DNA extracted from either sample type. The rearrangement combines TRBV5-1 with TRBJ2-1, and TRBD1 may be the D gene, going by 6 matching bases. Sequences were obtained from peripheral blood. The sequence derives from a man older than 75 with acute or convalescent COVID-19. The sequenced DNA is TGCGCCAGCAACCCCACAGGACAGATGGGAAATGAGCAGTTCTTC. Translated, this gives CASNPTGQMGNEQFF.